This T cell receptor beta chain is from a study of immune heterogeneity within non-small cell lung tumors. Germline values: CDR1 SNHLY, CDR2 FYNNEI. The junction had 10 bases not matched to a gene; V was cut back by 7 bases and J by 10 bases. The CDR3 has 14 amino acids. Samples each supplied 600 ng of bulk tumor genomic DNA as template. Several widely spaced biopsies per primary tumor were taken during surgery. Patients underwent curative surgery for untreated, newly diagnosed non-small cell lung cancer. Multiplex PCR amplified the TCR beta CDR3 region. Its first round ran for around 10 cycles with 32 V and 13 J primers. TCRdb reprocessed the multiplex PCR reads via MiXCR and lists one record per CDR3 protein. Of some 3,000 distinct CDR3 sequences in the sample, less than 30% were seen once.

This receptor was identified in a female donor with non-small cell lung cancer. This chain joins TRBV2 and TRBJ2-1; 10 bases agree with TRBD2. Sequenced sample: lung tumor tissue. As DNA, the CDR3 is TGTGCCAGCACTCACCTAGCGGGAGCAGGGGAGCAGTTCTTC. Residues: CASTHLAGAGEQFF.